The 28 T cell receptor beta chains below come from one sample, sequenced in a study of spatial heterogeneity in lung cancer. TCRdb re-called the 5' RACE reads with MiXCR, one entry per CDR3 protein. The sample lists approximately 93,000 distinct CDR3 sequences; less than 20% were seen once. Stated time point: blood at routine non-recurrence follow-up after resection. Material: PBMCs, obtained at follow-up. The receptors originated from a male donor with early-stage non-small cell lung cancer.

This clonotype was seen ten or more times. This chain connects TRBV29-1 to TRBJ2-5; D is ambiguous. V lost 4 bases to trimming and J lost 1 base, with 4 bases between them. CDR3 length: 11 residues. Germline-derived CDR1 and CDR2 are SQVTM and ANQGSEA. The CDR3 protein is CSVGPQETQYF. The DNA for the CDR3 is TGCAGCGTTGGACCCCAAGAGACCCAGTACTTC.

This clonotype was detected once. The V and J genes are TRBV2 and TRBJ2-5; the D gene could be TRBD1 or TRBD2 (5 bases each). The CDR3 loop spans 15 amino acids. The germline V and J ends were trimmed by 3 bases and 5 bases, with 16 bases remaining between them. Looked up from germline, CDR1 is SNHLY and CDR2 is FYNNEI. The CDR3 bases are TGTGCCAGCAGTGATTCGGGGCAGGGTTTTGAGACCCAGTACTTC. It codes for CASSDSGQGFETQYF.

The chain is built from TRBV12-3 or TRBV12-4 and TRBJ2-3; 9 bases are shared with TRBD2. The CDR3 length is 15 residues. V was pared by 3 bases and J by 5 bases, with 6 bases of the junction left unmatched. CDR3: CASSFRGGAGDTQYF. The DNA of the CDR3 is TGTGCCAGCAGTTTCCGCGGGGGGGCAGGAGATACGCAGTATTTT.

The V and J genes are TRBV10-3 and TRBJ1-1; possible D gene TRBD1, 5 bases. The CDR3 loop spans 15 amino acids. Per the germline V gene, CDR1 is ENHRY and CDR2 is SYGVKD. The V gene lost 2 bases and the J gene lost 0 bases, with 10 bases spanning the gap. In DNA, the CDR3 is TGTGCCATCAGTGAGCGTGTGGACATGAACACTGAAGCTTTCTTT. Protein product: CAISERVDMNTEAFF.

V usage is TRBV9 and J usage is TRBJ2-3; 8 bases are shared with TRBD2. The CDR3 extends over 14 amino acids. Trimming removed 0 bases from V and 10 bases from J; junction bases left unmatched: 7. CDR1 and CDR2 (germline): SGDLS, YYNGEE. CDR3 DNA: TGTGCCAGCAGCGTAGAAAGCGGGAGCAATGCGCAGTATTTT. As protein: CASSVESGSNAQYF.

This clonotype turned up a few times. The chain has TRBV2 and TRBJ1-4, with D possibly matching TRBD1 (6 bases). Trimming shortened V by 7 bases and J by 5 bases, and 11 bases separated the two germline ends. The length of the CDR3 is 13 residues. Germline CDR1 SNHLY, CDR2 FYNNEI. This chain's CDR3 is CASNYRVNEKLFF. The CDR3 nucleotides are TGTGCCAGCAACTACAGGGTAAATGAAAAACTGTTTTTT.

Many counts were recorded for this clonotype. This rearrangement joins TRBV2 to TRBJ2-1; D unclear. The germline V gene encodes CDR1 SNHLY and CDR2 FYNNEI. This CDR3 has 12 residues. Between the trimmed V and J ends, which lost 6 bases and 6 bases, there was a span of 9 bases. The CDR3 sequence: CASRQWGNEQFF. The CDR3 DNA follows: TGTGCCAGCAGACAATGGGGCAATGAGCAGTTCTTC.

V usage is TRBV6-5 and J usage is TRBJ2-6; a possible D gene is TRBD2 (6 bases). The CDR3 is 17 residues long. Looked up from germline, CDR1 is MNHEY and CDR2 is SVGAGI. Trimming removed 8 bases at V and 0 bases at J, with 17 bases between. The chain's CDR3 is CASGLGTPASGANVLTF. The CDR3 nucleotides read TGTGCCAGCGGCCTTGGGACTCCCGCCTCTGGGGCCAACGTCCTGACTTTC.

This clonotype has only a few counts. The chain is built from TRBV6-1 and TRBJ1-1, with D maybe TRBD1 (6 bases). The CDR3 sequence is 15 residues long. Germline assignment: CDR1 MNHNS and CDR2 SASEGT. V shed 1 base and J shed 5 bases, with 14 bases lying between them. The CDR3: CASSEERGARTEAFF. CDR3 in DNA: TGTGCCAGCAGTGAAGAGCGGGGGGCGCGTACTGAAGCTTTCTTT.

This clonotype showed up many times. The chain joins TRBV20-1 to TRBJ2-7; D assignment may be TRBD1 or TRBD2 (5 bases each). Trimming left V 6 bases short and J 6 bases short, with 18 bases between. CDR1 and CDR2 (germline): DFQATT, SNEGSKA (reference sequence). The CDR3 is 13 amino acids. The CDR3 DNA follows: TGCAGTGCCCTAACTTTGGGTGGGACCGAGCAGTACTTC. The encoded protein is CSALTLGGTEQYF.

The chain carries TRBV6-5 and TRBJ2-2, with 7 nucleotides matching TRBD1. Trimming at V came to 5 bases and at J to 6 bases, leaving 3 bases not matched to a gene. The CDR3 covers 13 residues. Per germline, CDR1 MNHEY and CDR2 SVGAGI. The CDR3 region is CASSRQGSGELFF. The CDR3 DNA sequence: TGTGCCAGCAGTAGACAGGGATCCGGGGAGCTGTTTTTT.

This clonotype has more than one count but fewer than ten. V usage is TRBV5-4 and J usage is TRBJ1-1; maybe TRBD1 (6 bases). This CDR3 spans 14 amino acids. The V end was cut by 4 bases, the J end by 2 bases, with 12 bases between. Germline loops: CDR1 SGHNT, CDR2 YYREEE (reference sequence). The CDR3 bases are TGTGCCAGCAGCCGCTTAGGGGGAAACACTGAAGCTTTCTTT. Protein product: CASSRLGGNTEAFF.

This clonotype was picked up a small number of times. V and J are TRBV9 and TRBJ1-6; a possible D gene is TRBD1 (5 bases). The CDR3 has 15 amino acids. The germline V gene encodes CDR1 SGDLS and CDR2 YYNGEE. Trimming stripped 1 base from V and 10 bases from J, with 15 bases between. The CDR3 region is CASSVTDILASPLHF. The CDR3 DNA reads as TGTGCCAGCAGCGTAACGGACATCCTGGCCTCACCCCTCCACTTT.

This clonotype turned up a few times. The chain uses TRBV12-3 or TRBV12-4 and TRBJ1-5; D possibly corresponds to TRBD1 (5 bases). CDR3 length: 12 residues. V shed 3 bases and J shed 9 bases, with 9 bases lying between them. CDR3 sequence (DNA): TGTGCCAGCAGTTTGGAGGGGAGGCCCCAGCATTTT. Residues: CASSLEGRPQHF.

This clonotype showed up just a few times. The V and J genes are TRBV10-3 and TRBJ2-4; tentative D call: TRBD1 (6 bases). This CDR3 region has 13 residues. The germline V gene encodes CDR1 ENHRY and CDR2 SYGVKD. V lost 10 bases, J lost 3 bases, and 13 bases lay in between. CDR3 residues: CATEGVGKNIQYF. Here the CDR3 DNA reads TGTGCCACCGAGGGGGTAGGCAAAAACATTCAGTACTTC.

V usage is TRBV7-2 and J usage is TRBJ2-5, with TRBD1 matching 9 bases. The CDR3 is made up of 15 amino acids. After removal of 0 bases from V and 6 bases from J, the junction contained 5 bases not matched to a gene. Germline V gene lookup returns CDR1 SGHTA and CDR2 FQGNSA. CDR3 amino acids: CASSLATGGVKTQYF. CDR3 nucleotide sequence: TGTGCCAGCAGCTTAGCTACAGGGGGCGTGAAGACCCAGTACTTC.

The gene calls are TRBV2 and TRBJ2-3; tentatively, D is TRBD2 (6 bases). Trimming pared 7 bases from V and 1 base from J, leaving 12 bases between. Germline V gene sequence: CDR1 SNHLY, CDR2 FYNNEI. The CDR3 consists of 14 residues. CDR3 in DNA: TGTGCCAGCACCTTACTAGCAGGCACAGATACGCAGTATTTT. Protein product: CASTLLAGTDTQYF. Variable domain in full (rest from reference TRBV2 and TRBJ2-3): EPEVTQTPSHQVTQMGQEVILRCVPISNHLYFYWYRQILGQKVEFLVSFYNNEISEKSEIFDDQFSVERPDGSNFTLKIRSTKLEDSAMYFCASTLLAGTDTQYFGPGTRLTVL.

The rearrangement uses TRBV20-1 and TRBJ1-1; D ambiguous. The V gene's germline CDR1 is DFQATT and CDR2 SNEGSKA (reference sequence). Trimming removed 5 bases at V and 1 base at J, with 5 bases between. The CDR3 extends over 11 amino acids. CDR3 DNA: TGCAGTGCTCCGCGGAACACTGAAGCTTTCTTT. This translates into CSAPRNTEAFF.

A word on this clonotype: Its ends do not fully match the called genes, so a read error is possible. V gene TRBV5-1 combines with J gene TRBJ1-1; D gene uncertain. Per the germline V gene, CDR1 is SGHRS and CDR2 is YFSETQ. The CDR3 extends over 13 amino acids. CDR3: CTSSWEGNTEAFF. As DNA, the CDR3 is TGCACCAGCAGCTGGGAGGGGAACACTGAAGCTTTCTTT.

V and J are TRBV6-2 or TRBV6-3 and TRBJ2-2; D not certain. There are 12 residues in the CDR3. Germline V gives CDR1 MNHEY, CDR2 SVGEGT. V lost 6 bases, J lost 5 bases, and 7 bases lay in between. CDR3 in amino acids: CASSTPTGELFF. In nucleotides, the CDR3 is TGTGCCAGCAGCACCCCTACCGGGGAGCTGTTTTTT.

The V gene is TRBV19, the J gene TRBJ1-1; D is possibly TRBD1 (5 bases). The CDR3 covers 15 residues. Germline V gene sequence: CDR1 LNHDA, CDR2 SQIVND (reference sequence). The ends were cut back, 6 bases at V and 1 base at J, with 15 bases in the middle. CDR3 sequence (DNA): TGTGCCAGTAGCCGGTCGGGGGTGGGGAACACTGAAGCTTTCTTT. It is translated as CASSRSGVGNTEAFF.

In this sample, this clonotype turned up a few times. V and J are TRBV7-3 and TRBJ2-3; possible D gene TRBD2, 5 bases. Between the trimmed V and J ends, which lost 4 bases and 2 bases, there was a span of 16 bases. CDR1 and CDR2 (germline): SGHTA, FQGTGA. There are 16 residues in the CDR3. CDR3 sequence reads: CASSYGLNQITDTQYF. The CDR3 DNA follows: TGTGCCAGCAGCTACGGACTCAACCAAATCACAGATACGCAGTATTTT.

This clonotype has only a few counts. The chain is built from TRBV6-5 and TRBJ2-6; D unclear. Germline V gene data show CDR1 as MNHEY and CDR2 as SVGAGI. The CDR3 runs to 14 residues. The V end was cut by 4 bases, the J end by 0 bases, with 4 bases between. CDR3: CASSFGSGANVLTF. CDR3 nucleotide sequence: TGTGCCAGCAGTTTCGGCTCTGGGGCCAACGTCCTGACTTTC.

The chain employs TRBV6-2 or TRBV6-3 and TRBJ2-2; unclear D gene. Germline CDR1 is MNHEY and CDR2 is SVGEGT. The CDR3 sequence is 13 residues long. V was trimmed by 5 bases and J by 2 bases, leaving 6 bases between them. The CDR3: CASSQVNTGELFF. CDR3 nucleotides: TGTGCCAGCAGTCAAGTTAACACCGGGGAGCTGTTTTTT.

The chain couples TRBV5-1 to TRBJ2-1; 10 bases align to TRBD2. CDR3 length: 15 amino acids. The V segment lost 1 base and the J segment 9 bases; nucleotides outside the gene matches: 7. CDR1 is SGHRS, CDR2 YFSETQ, per germline. The CDR3 region has the DNA TGCGCCAGCAGCTTGCAAGCGGGAGGGCCCGGTGAGCAGTTCTTC. This encodes CASSLQAGGPGEQFF.

The chain employs TRBV20-1 and TRBJ1-2, with 7 bases that match TRBD1. The CDR3 is made up of 12 amino acids. With V trimmed by 3 bases and J by 8 bases, 6 bases remained unmatched. Germline loops: CDR1 DFQATT, CDR2 SNEGSKA (reference sequence). This CDR3 is CSARGAGGGYTF. The CDR3 coding sequence is TGCAGTGCTAGGGGGGCAGGGGGAGGCTACACCTTC.

This clonotype was observed many times. V usage is TRBV20-1 and J usage is TRBJ1-2; tentative D call: TRBD1 (6 bases). Germline values: CDR1 DFQATT, CDR2 SNEGSKA (reference sequence). CDR3 length: 12 amino acids. V lost 2 bases and J lost 4, with 8 bases in between. The CDR3 region is CSARKDSYGYTF. The CDR3 region has the DNA TGCAGTGCTAGAAAGGACAGCTATGGCTACACCTTC.

This clonotype was seen a handful of times. This chain connects TRBV7-2 to TRBJ2-1; D ambiguous. Germline V gives CDR1 SGHTA, CDR2 FQGNSA. The ends were cut back, 5 bases at V and 3 bases at J, with 8 bases in the middle. The length of the CDR3 is 13 residues. Written as DNA, the CDR3 is TGTGCCAGCAGCGGATCGATCTACAATGAGCAGTTCTTC. It translates to CASSGSIYNEQFF.